A single sample is the source of the 3 T cell receptor beta chains below, sequenced in a study of T cell responses to AZD1222 COVID-19 vaccine. Only in-frame clones appear in the TCRdb table, and some are missing; sequencing was by immunoSEQ multiplex PCR. The repertoire holds about 120,000 clones, with over 75% as singletons. The sequencing here drew on peripheral blood, taken on day 0 of AZD1222 vaccination. All receptors derive from an adult in good health.

The table lists this clone with a few counts. This chain connects TRBV4-1 to TRBJ1-1, with D possibly TRBD1 on 6 matching bases. CDR1 MGHRA and CDR2 YSYEKL come from the germline V gene. V shed 1 base and J shed 4 bases, with 10 bases lying between them. The CDR3 totals 14 residues. The CDR3 nucleotides read TGCGCCAGCAGCCAAGTCGAAGGGGGCACTGAAGCTTTCTTT. Its translation: CASSQVEGGTEAFF.

In DNA form, the CDR3 reads TGTGCCAGCTCACCGATTGCCGGGGAGCTGTTTTTT. Its protein is CASSPIAGELFF. The rearrangement joins TRBV18 to TRBJ2-2; D unresolved. V shed 3 bases and J shed 6 bases, with 5 bases lying between them. Germline V lookup: CDR1 KGHSH, CDR2 LQKENI. CDR3 length: 12 amino acids.

V and J are TRBV5-1 and TRBJ1-1, with 9 bases aligning to TRBD1. The germline V gene encodes CDR1 SGHRS and CDR2 YFSETQ. Trimming removed 1 base from V and 10 bases from J; junction bases left unmatched: 5. The CDR3 has 13 amino acids. The CDR3 is CASSLKQGARAFF. The CDR3 nucleotides read TGCGCCAGCAGCTTGAAACAGGGGGCCAGAGCTTTCTTT.